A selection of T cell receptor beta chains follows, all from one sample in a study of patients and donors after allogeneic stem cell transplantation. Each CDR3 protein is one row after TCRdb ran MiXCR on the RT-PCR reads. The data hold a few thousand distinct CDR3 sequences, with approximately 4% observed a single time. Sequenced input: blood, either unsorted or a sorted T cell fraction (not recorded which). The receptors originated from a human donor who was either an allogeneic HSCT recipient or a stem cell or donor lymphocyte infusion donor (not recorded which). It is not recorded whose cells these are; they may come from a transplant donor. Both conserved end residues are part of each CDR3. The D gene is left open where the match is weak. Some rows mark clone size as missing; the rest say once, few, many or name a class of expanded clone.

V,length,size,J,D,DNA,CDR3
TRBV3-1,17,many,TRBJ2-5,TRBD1,TGTGCCAGCAGTCGAAACCGGGACAGGACACACCAAGAGACCCAGTACTTC,CASSRNRDRTHQETQYF
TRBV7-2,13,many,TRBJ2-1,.,TGTGCCAGCAGCTTCCAGGGTATGGCTGAGCAGTTCTTC,CASSFQGMAEQFF
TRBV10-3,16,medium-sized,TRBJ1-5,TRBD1,TGTGCCATCAGTGAAACAGGACAGGAGAGCAATCAGCCCCAGCATTTT,CAISETGQESNQPQHF
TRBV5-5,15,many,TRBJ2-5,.,TGTGCCAGCAGCATGGAGCGGGCGTTACAAGAGACCCAGTACTTC,CASSMERALQETQYF
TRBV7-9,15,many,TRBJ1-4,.,TGTGCCAGCAGCCCCGGGAGGGGAGGTAATGAAAAACTGTTTTTT,CASSPGRGGNEKLFF
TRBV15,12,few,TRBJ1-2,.,TGTGCCACCAGCCAAGACATTCGGAGCTACACCTTC,CATSQDIRSYTF
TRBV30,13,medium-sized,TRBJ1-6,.,TGTGCCTGGAGTGGCCAGGGAGGTTCACCCCTCCACTTT,CAWSGQGGSPLHF
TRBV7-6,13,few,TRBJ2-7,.,TGTGCCAGCAGCTTAGAGTTTGGCTACGAGCAGTACTTC,CASSLEFGYEQYF
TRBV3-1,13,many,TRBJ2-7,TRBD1,TGTGCCAGCAGCCCAGGGGGCACCTACGAGCAGTACTTC,CASSPGGTYEQYF
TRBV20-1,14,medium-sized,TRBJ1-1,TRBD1,TGCAGTGCCTCCCGGACAGGGAGTAGCACTGAAGCTTTCTTT,CSASRTGSSTEAFF
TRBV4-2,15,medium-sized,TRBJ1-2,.,TGTGCCAGCAGCCAAGATCTAACAGGACAGTATGGCTACACCTTC,CASSQDLTGQYGYTF
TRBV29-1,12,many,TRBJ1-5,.,TGCAGCGTTGGGCAGCTCAATCAGCCCCAGCATTTT,CSVGQLNQPQHF
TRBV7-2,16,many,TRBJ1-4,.,TGTGCCAGCAGCTTAGCGTTCGCGAGGGCTAATGAAAAACTGTTTTTT,CASSLAFARANEKLFF
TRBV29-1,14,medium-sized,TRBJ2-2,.,TGCAGCGTCGGATCCTTCGTGAACACCGGGGAGCTGTTTTTT,CSVGSFVNTGELFF
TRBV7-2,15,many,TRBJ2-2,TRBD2,TGTGCCAGCTCGACGACTAGCGGGAATCGGGGGGAGCTGTTTTTT,CASSTTSGNRGELFF
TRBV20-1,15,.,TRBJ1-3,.,TGCAGTGCTAGAGAGGGCGGCAGCTCTGGAAACACCATATATTTT,CSAREGGSSGNTIYF